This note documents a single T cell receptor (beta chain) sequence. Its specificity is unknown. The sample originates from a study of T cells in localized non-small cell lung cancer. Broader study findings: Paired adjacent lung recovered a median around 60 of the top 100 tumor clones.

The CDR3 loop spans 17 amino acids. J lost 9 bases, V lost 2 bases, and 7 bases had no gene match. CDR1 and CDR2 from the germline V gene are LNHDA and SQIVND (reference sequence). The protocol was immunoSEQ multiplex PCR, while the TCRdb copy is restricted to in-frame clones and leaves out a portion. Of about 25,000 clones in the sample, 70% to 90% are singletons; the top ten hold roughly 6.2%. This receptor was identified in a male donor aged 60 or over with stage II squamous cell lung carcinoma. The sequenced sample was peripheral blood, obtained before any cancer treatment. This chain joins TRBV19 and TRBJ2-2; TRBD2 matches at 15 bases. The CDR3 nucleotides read TGTGCCAGTAGTATAATCGGACTAGCGGGGGGGCCAAGGGAGCTGTTTTTT. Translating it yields CASSIIGLAGGPRELFF.